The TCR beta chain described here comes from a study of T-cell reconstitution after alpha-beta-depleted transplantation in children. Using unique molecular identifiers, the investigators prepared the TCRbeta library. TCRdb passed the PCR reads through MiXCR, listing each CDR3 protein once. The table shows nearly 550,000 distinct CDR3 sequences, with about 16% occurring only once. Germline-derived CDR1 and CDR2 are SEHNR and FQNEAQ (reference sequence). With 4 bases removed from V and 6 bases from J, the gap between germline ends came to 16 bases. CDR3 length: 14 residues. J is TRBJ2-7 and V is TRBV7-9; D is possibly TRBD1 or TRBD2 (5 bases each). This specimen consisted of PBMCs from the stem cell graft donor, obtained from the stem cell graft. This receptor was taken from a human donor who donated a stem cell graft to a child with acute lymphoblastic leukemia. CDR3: CASSSRDREGEQYF. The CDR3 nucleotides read TGTGCCAGCAGCTCTCGCGACAGAGAGGGCGAGCAGTACTTC.